This paragraph reports one T cell receptor (beta chain). Its antigen remains undetermined. No much larger clone is present one base from it, and per-base qualities are unavailable. TCRbeta CDR3 regions were immunosequenced from genomic DNA with the immunoSEQ Assay. Genomic DNA was amplified by bias-controlled multiplex PCR before high-throughput sequencing. As for the authors' bioinformatics: To quantify the absolute abundance of each unique TCRbeta CDR3 region, the sequences were collapsed and filtered. Clonality, defined as 1 minus Pielou's evenness, was calculated using only productive rearrangements. A previously published method was used to identify clones whose frequencies were significantly greater in on-treatment samples than in baseline samples. Here the immuneACCESS table is served through TCRdb, limited to in-frame sequences with V and J called. Missing clones are a known gap in these copies; in checked studies unresolved V genes cover under half, and the rest lacks a known reason. V, J and clone size are taken as reported in that table, and D and trimming were inferred from the DNA itself. This sample has over 15,000 clones in its table, and 70% of those were observed once. The ten largest make up approximately 10% of the sample.

In the paper's terms, the treatment or condition label means: randomized to nivolumab then ipilimumab (arm A) or the reverse (arm B). No trial patient had received prior DNA-damaging chemotherapy. Live CD3+CD8+ cells negative for CD19 and CD56 were sorted from thawed PBMCs on a FACS Aria II flow cytometer. Samples were obtained from patients with melanoma enrolled in CheckMate 064, a randomized, open-label phase II trial of sequential checkpoint blockade. Peripheral blood mononuclear cells were obtained through leukapheresis, purified using Ficoll-Paque, and frozen in human serum containing approximately 9.3% DMSO. Right after sorting, the blood CD3+CD8+ cells were verified to be >95% pure, and DNA extraction followed. V is clipped by 6 bases and J by 6 bases, and the sequence between their germline boundaries is 16 bases long. The CDR3 measures 14 amino acids from cysteine to phenylalanine. Only the CDR3 DNA is retained, 42 bases long and in frame from the first base. The germline V gene provides CDR1 MNHEY and CDR2 SVGAGI.

This sample stems from a study of sequential checkpoint blockade in melanoma (dated by TCRdb to about 2019). For the study in its entirety: Patients were assigned by 1:1 randomization to either first-line nivolumab followed by ipilimumab (arm A) or ipilimumab followed by nivolumab (arm B). Both trial sequences were followed by maintenance nivolumab. Results the study describes overall, beyond this receptor: Validation of the response-prediction model combining TCR metrics and mutation burden is needed in larger, independent patient cohorts.

Recombination joined TRBV6-5 with TRBJ2-3; TRBD2 is a possible D gene, resting on 5 matching bases. The TCR originated in a human donor with melanoma. The material sequenced was CD8+ T cells sorted from blood (inferred from file names), taken from a patient given nivolumab and ipilimumab in sequence. The CDR3 region has the sequence CASSSLSGMDTQYF. Here is the DNA: TGTGCCAGCAGCTCCCTTTCGGGGATGGATACGCAGTATTTT.